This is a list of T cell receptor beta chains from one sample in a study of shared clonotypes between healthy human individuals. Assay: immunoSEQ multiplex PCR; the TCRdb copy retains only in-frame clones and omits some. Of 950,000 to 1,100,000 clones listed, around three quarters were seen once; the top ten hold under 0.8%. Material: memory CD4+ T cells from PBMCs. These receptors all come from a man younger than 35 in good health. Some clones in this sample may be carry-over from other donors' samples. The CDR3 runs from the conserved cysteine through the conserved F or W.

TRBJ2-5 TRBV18 CASSPGGETQYF
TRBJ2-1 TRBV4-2 CASSQGPRNEQFF
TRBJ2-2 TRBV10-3 CAISENTGAGELFF
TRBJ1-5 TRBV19 CASRRTGATSNQPQHF
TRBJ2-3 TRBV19 CASRRVDPSTDTQYF
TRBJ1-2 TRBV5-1 CASSLATGQGIDGYTF
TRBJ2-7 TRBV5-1 CASSPYAGGYEQYF
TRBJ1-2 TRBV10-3 CAISPGQGGKGDYGYTF
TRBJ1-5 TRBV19 CASSIVGQGHQPQHF
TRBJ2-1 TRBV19 CASSGQITYNEQFF
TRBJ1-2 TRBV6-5 CASSRQSRNYGYTF
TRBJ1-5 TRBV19 CASSPSVWGNQPQHF
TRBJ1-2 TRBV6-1 CASTQGNYGYTF
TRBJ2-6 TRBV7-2 CASSWGGFGLAGANVLTF
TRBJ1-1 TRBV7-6 CASSPAGWLEAFF
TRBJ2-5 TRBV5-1 CASSMGFQETQYF
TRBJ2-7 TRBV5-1 CASSRRTSGSLDQQYF
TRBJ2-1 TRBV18 CASSPTGMGNEQFF
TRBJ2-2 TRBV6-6 CASSRTGGNTGELFF
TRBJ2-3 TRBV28 CASSLRRTSGAGTDTQYF
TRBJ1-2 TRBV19 CASSRGQGRDGYTF
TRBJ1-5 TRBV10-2 CASSLGTGLNQPQHF
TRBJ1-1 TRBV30 CAWLRVNTEAFF
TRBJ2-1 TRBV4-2 CASSQLGAFSYNEQFF
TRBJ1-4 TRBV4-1 CASSQEGRNEKLFF
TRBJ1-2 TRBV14 CASSQDRAPPSRYTF
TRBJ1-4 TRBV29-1 CSVETGTEKLFF
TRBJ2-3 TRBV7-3 CASSLTNQAAGTQYF
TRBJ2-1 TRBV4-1 CASSPGLAGDKINNEQFF
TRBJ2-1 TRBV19 CASRSGRASNEQFF
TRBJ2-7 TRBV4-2 CASSHQKGGSGASYEQYF
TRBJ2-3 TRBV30 CAWTFGLAGGSDTQYF
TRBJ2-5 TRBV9 CASSPRPGLVGETQYF
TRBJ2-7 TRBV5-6 CASSFPGGHDEQYF
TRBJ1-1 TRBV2 CASRTTRGGVGEAFF
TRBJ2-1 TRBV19 CASAFFETHSEQFF
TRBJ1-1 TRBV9 CASSANRGSNTEAFF
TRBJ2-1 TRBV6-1 CASSELAGGYNEQFF